This TCR beta chain was observed in a study of cytomegalovirus exposure and HLA in healthy donors. Overall study results and limits: The authors enumerated 164 TCR beta chains as linked to cytomegalovirus.

The CDR3 has 15 amino acids. V trimming: 2 bases; J trimming: 2 bases; junction bases outside the gene matches: 6. In germline, CDR1 is MGHDK, CDR2 SYGVNS. About this clone itself: Its antigen is unknown.

Here immunoSEQ multiplex PCR was the method, and the copy in TCRdb shows in-frame clones only, minus some. The data show around 52,000 clones, over 75% seen once. This clonotype was sampled from a woman in her twenties or thirties in good health and CMV-seronegative. The specimen sequenced was PBMCs. The chain is built from TRBV25-1 and TRBJ2-7; 7 bases map to TRBD2. DNA of the CDR3: TGTGCCAGCAGTGAACTGCGGGAGAGGGCCTACGAGCAGTACTTC. Encoded protein: CASSELRERAYEQYF.